These T cell receptor beta chains were read from a single sample in a study of glioma-infiltrating T cells after dendritic cell vaccination. This table comes from immunoSEQ multiplex PCR, and its TCRdb copy is limited to in-frame clones, with some not included. The table records roughly 85,000 clones, approximately 81% of them present only once. The source was blood, collected after dendritic cell vaccination. The receptors here all came from a human donor with glioblastoma. Each CDR3 is given with its conserved first and last residue. The D gene is left open where the match is weak. Only part of the rows carry a size: once, few, many, or a class if the clone is expanded.

abundance	j_gene	d_gene	v_gene	CDR3nt	CDR3aa
NA	TRBJ2-1	TRBD1	TRBV18	TGTGCCAGCTCACGGACAGGGTATTCCTACAATGAGCAGTTCTTC	CASSRTGYSYNEQFF
NA	TRBJ1-4	NA	TRBV2	TGTGCCAGCAGTGAAGGTCAGGGGACAACTAATGAAAAACTGTTTTTT	CASSEGQGTTNEKLFF
few	TRBJ1-3	NA	TRBV30	TGTGCCTGGAGTCCTATGGGAAACACCATATATTTT	CAWSPMGNTIYF
NA	TRBJ2-3	TRBD2	TRBV4-3	TGCGCCAGCAGCCAGGCCCTAGCGGGGGGCCCTTCAGATACGCAGTATTTT	CASSQALAGGPSDTQYF
NA	TRBJ1-2	NA	TRBV6-5	TGTGCCAGCAGTTATCGGGGAATAGGCTATGGCTACACCTTC	CASSYRGIGYGYTF
few	TRBJ1-4	TRBD1	TRBV5-6	TGTGCCAGCAGCCTACCGGGACAGACGAATGAAAAACTGTTTTTT	CASSLPGQTNEKLFF
NA	TRBJ2-5	TRBD1	TRBV9	TGTGCCAGCAGCGTACAGGGGGCGTTGGGAGAGACCCAGTACTTC	CASSVQGALGETQYF
NA	TRBJ2-3	TRBD1	TRBV19	TGTGCCAGTTCCCGTACCGGGGCAGGGGGTTCAGATACGCAGTATTTT	CASSRTGAGGSDTQYF
NA	TRBJ1-1	NA	TRBV9	TGTGCCAGCAGCGTAGGGGGACAGAACACTGAAGCTTTCTTT	CASSVGGQNTEAFF
NA	TRBJ1-2	TRBD1	TRBV19	TGTGCCAGTAGTATAAGTTTGACAGGGGGCAGATTAGGCTACACCTTC	CASSISLTGGRLGYTF
NA	TRBJ1-2	NA	TRBV19	TGTGCCAGCGCCACATCCCACACACAGAACGGCTATGGCTACACCTTC	CASATSHTQNGYGYTF
NA	TRBJ1-1	NA	TRBV28	TGTGCCAGCAGTACAGGGATTATGAACACTGAAGCTTTCTTT	CASSTGIMNTEAFF
few	TRBJ2-7	NA	TRBV7-9	TGTGCCAGCAGCTTAGCAGGTTTCCGGGGGTCCGAGCAGTACTTC	CASSLAGFRGSEQYF
NA	TRBJ2-5	TRBD1	TRBV4-3	TGCGCCAGCAGCCAAGGCATAGGACAGGGTTGGGAGACCCAGTACTTC	CASSQGIGQGWETQYF
few	TRBJ2-1	NA	TRBV25-1	TGTGCCAGCAGTGATAGGGGGGGGGCCGGGAATGAGCAGTTCTTC	CASSDRGGAGNEQFF
NA	TRBJ2-2	NA	TRBV7-3	TGTGCCAGCAGCCTCCCAGGTTGGCGCGGGGACACCGGGGAGCTGTTTTTT	CASSLPGWRGDTGELFF
once	TRBJ2-2	TRBD1	TRBV7-9	TGTGCCACCTCCCGGACAGGGGTTGTCGGGGAGCTGTTTTTT	CATSRTGVVGELFF
NA	TRBJ1-1	NA	TRBV6-1	TGTGCCAGCAGTGAAGTACAGATTGAAGCTTTCTTT	CASSEVQIEAFF
NA	TRBJ1-2	TRBD1	TRBV27	TGTGCCAGCAGCTACCGGACAGGGATTAAGGGCTATGGCTACACCTTC	CASSYRTGIKGYGYTF
NA	TRBJ2-6	TRBD1	TRBV7-3	TGTGCCAGCAGCCCCGGGGACAGGGGCTACTCTGGGGCCAACGTCCTGACTTTC	CASSPGDRGYSGANVLTF
few	TRBJ2-5	TRBD2	TRBV18	TGTGCCAGCTCACCAGGGACTAGCGATAGGACCCAGTACTTC	CASSPGTSDRTQYF
once	TRBJ1-2	TRBD1	TRBV28	TGTGCCAGCAGTTACAGGGGGTATAACTATGGCTACACCTTC	CASSYRGYNYGYTF
NA	TRBJ2-1	NA	TRBV7-3	TGTGCCAGCAGCCGTGGACTTACCTACAATGAGCAGTTCTTC	CASSRGLTYNEQFF
NA	TRBJ2-5	TRBD2	TRBV7-3	TGTGCCAGCAGCTTAGGGACTAGCGGGAGCCCAGGGACCCAGTACTTC	CASSLGTSGSPGTQYF
once	TRBJ1-1	TRBD1	TRBV2	TGTGCCAGCGCGGGGCCCGGGACAGGGAGCACTGAAGCTTTCTTT	CASAGPGTGSTEAFF
NA	TRBJ1-6	NA	TRBV5-1	TGCGCCAGCAGCTTGGATGGGGGGGGGTATAATTCACCCCTCCACTTT	CASSLDGGGYNSPLHF
NA	TRBJ2-7	TRBD2	TRBV7-2	TGTGCCAGCAGAAAAGGCGGCGGGGGGGCATCCCGGGAGCAGTACTTC	CASRKGGGGASREQYF